These 10 T cell receptor beta chains were sequenced from one sample in a study of shared clonotypes between healthy human individuals. TCRdb keeps only in-frame clones here, not all; method: immunoSEQ multiplex PCR. The sample has about 680,000 clones; around 92% are singletons. Terminally differentiated effector memory CD45RA+ cells were left out of the naive CD8 fraction, which was CD45RO-negative and positively selected for CCR7. The sequenced sample was naive CD8+ T cells sorted from blood. These receptors came from a man aged 25-45 years in good health.

This clone has just a few counts. J is TRBJ1-5 and V is TRBV5-5, with TRBD1 as a possible D gene (5 bases). V lost 0 bases to trimming and J lost 7 bases, with 5 bases between them. CDR1 is SGHKS and CDR2 is YYEKEE in the germline V gene (reference sequence). This CDR3 has 12 residues. The CDR3 nucleotides read TGTGCCAGCAGCTTGGCAGGGCAGCCCCAGCATTTT. Translated: CASSLAGQPQHF.

This clone came up once. V and J are TRBV9 and TRBJ2-1; D assignment may be TRBD1 or TRBD2 (5 bases each). The germline V gene has CDR1 SGDLS and CDR2 YYNGEE. This CDR3 region has 16 residues. Trimming pared 4 bases from V and 9 bases from J, leaving 23 bases between. The CDR3 is CASSTGRGQSRTEQFF. The CDR3 region has the DNA TGTGCCAGCAGCACAGGAAGAGGGCAGAGCCGTACTGAGCAGTTCTTC.

This chain connects TRBV7-9 to TRBJ2-7, with 11 positions matching TRBD2. This CDR3 is 15 amino acids long. Germline lookup yields CDR1 SEHNR and CDR2 FQNEAQ (reference sequence). The junction had 3 bases not matched to a gene; V was cut back by 3 bases and J by 2 bases. CDR3 coding DNA: TGTGCCAGCAGCTTCTTAGCGGGAGGGCCCTACGAGCAGTACTTC. It is translated as CASSFLAGGPYEQYF.

The chain recombines TRBV9 with TRBJ2-1; D is undetermined. Germline loops: CDR1 SGDLS, CDR2 YYNGEE. Trimming shortened V by 3 bases and J by 0 bases, and 16 bases separated the two germline ends. This CDR3 has 17 amino acids. The CDR3 DNA follows: TGTGCCAGCAGCGCGCCAAAGGTGGGAAGCTCCTACAATGAGCAGTTCTTC. Amino acids: CASSAPKVGSSYNEQFF.

V and J are TRBV7-2 and TRBJ2-2, with D tentatively TRBD1 or TRBD2 (5 bases each). Per germline, CDR1 SGHTA and CDR2 FQGNSA. The CDR3 loop spans 16 amino acids. Trimming shortened V by 1 base and J by 4 bases, and 13 bases separated the two germline ends. CDR3 sequence reads: CASSLVAGGSTGELFF. CDR3 DNA sequence: TGTGCCAGCAGCTTAGTCGCTGGGGGATCCACCGGGGAGCTGTTTTTT. Complete variable domain (other parts from reference TRBV7-2 and TRBJ2-2): GAGVSQSPSNKVTEKGKDVELRCDPISGHTALYWYRQSLGQGLEFLIYFQGNSAPDKSGLPSDRFSAERTGGSVSTLTIQRTQQEDSAVYLCASSLVAGGSTGELFFGEGSRLTVL.

The rearrangement links TRBV5-1 to TRBJ2-7, with D maybe TRBD2 (5 bases). This CDR3 comprises 14 residues. Deletions cut 2 bases from V and 6 bases from J, with 15 bases between. CDR1 SGHRS and CDR2 YFSETQ come from the germline V gene. The CDR3 DNA reads as TGCGCCAGCAGCTTTGACGGGAATGTTGTCGAGCAGTACTTC. It codes for CASSFDGNVVEQYF.

This clone was recorded only once. V gene TRBV19 combines with J gene TRBJ2-1; TRBD2 agrees at 10 bases. This CDR3 region has 15 residues. Germline V gene data show CDR1 as LNHDA and CDR2 as SQIVND (reference sequence). V shed 5 bases, J shed 5 bases, and the junction held 6 bases outside the gene matches. The DNA of the CDR3 is TGTGCCAGTAGTGCGAGCGGGAGGGCCCACAATGAGCAGTTCTTC. Protein product: CASSASGRAHNEQFF.

The chain employs TRBV28 and TRBJ2-5; D uncertain. The CDR3 length is 14 residues. V gave up 2 bases and J gave up 4 bases, with 11 bases separating them. Germline assignment: CDR1 MDHEN and CDR2 SYDVKM. The CDR3 region is CASSLRGILETQYF. The DNA for the CDR3 is TGTGCCAGCAGTTTACGAGGAATCTTAGAGACCCAGTACTTC.

The V gene is TRBV7-9, the J gene TRBJ1-4; D is unclear. The CDR3 runs to 14 residues. Germline CDR1 is SEHNR and CDR2 is FQNEAQ (reference sequence). The ends were cut back, 4 bases at V and 6 bases at J, with 12 bases in the middle. In DNA, the CDR3 is TGTGCCAGCAGCTCCGGGCCCTGGGATGAAAAACTGTTTTTT. Protein: CASSSGPWDEKLFF.

The chain uses TRBV2 and TRBJ1-1; D remains unclear. The CDR3 has 12 residues. V was trimmed by 9 bases and J by 0 bases, leaving 8 bases between them. CDR1 and CDR2 (germline): SNHLY, FYNNEI. Here the CDR3 reads CARRTVNTEAFF. CDR3 DNA: TGTGCCAGACGGACGGTGAACACTGAAGCTTTCTTT.